This T cell receptor (beta chain) was sequenced during a study of blood T cell repertoires in COVID-19. Profiling relied on immunoSEQ multiplex PCR, and the TCRdb table lists in-frame clones only, not all of them. The sample holds hundreds of thousands of clones; around nine tenths are singletons and the top ten take approximately 6.2%. V lost 7 bases, J lost 0 bases, and 13 bases lay in between. From germline, CDR1 is GTSNPN and CDR2 SVGIG (reference sequence). The CDR3 is 14 residues long. Sequencing was performed on peripheral blood. The rearrangement links TRBV30 to TRBJ1-3, with no clear D. The receptor was derived from a man aged 55 to 69 who had recovered from COVID-19. The CDR3 loop is CASTYRVSGNTIYF. CDR3 bases: TGTGCCTCTACGTATCGGGTCTCTGGAAACACCATATATTTT. The variable domain in full, with the rest retrieved from reference TRBV30 and TRBJ1-3, is SQTIHQWPATLVQPVGSPLSLECTVEGTSNPNLYWYRQAAGRGLQLLFYSVGIGQISSEVPQNLSASRPQDRQFILSSKKLLLSDSGFYLCASTYRVSGNTIYFGEGSWLTVV.